This T cell receptor (beta chain) was sequenced during a study of cytomegalovirus exposure and HLA in healthy donors. Study-wide findings and caveats: A few V segments could not be told apart, such as TRBV6-2 and TRBV6-3, and were left out.

Concerning this clone itself: As yet, its antigen is unknown.

The CDR3 has 15 residues. V gave up 8 bases and J gave up 1 base; unmatched junction bases: 6. The V gene's germline CDR1 is SNHLY and CDR2 FYNNEI. PCR amplification relied on 60 Vbeta primers (plus 13 Jbeta primers). Repertoires were generated with immunoSEQ multiplex PCR, while TCRdb's copy carries only in-frame clones and drops some. The repertoire includes about 200,000 clones, roughly 80% of them detected once, and 1.7% sits in the top ten. The chain links TRBV2 to TRBJ2-1; 9 nucleotides agree with TRBD2. The sequenced material came from PBMCs. The receptor comes from a man in his forties or fifties in good health and CMV-seronegative. CDR3 DNA sequence: TGTGCCAGCCCAAAGCGGGAGGCTTCCTACAATGAGCAGTTCTTC. Translated, it gives CASPKREASYNEQFF.